This TCR beta chain was identified in a study of PD-1 blockade in classical Hodgkin lymphoma. The CDR3 consists of 15 residues. Germline CDR1 reads GTSNPN; CDR2 reads SVGIG (reference sequence). J lost 4 bases, V lost 3 bases, and 8 bases had no gene match. After autologous stem cell transplantation all patients relapsed, and prior brentuximab vedotin exposure differed between cohorts. Data came from immunoSEQ multiplex PCR; TCRdb stores just in-frame clones and leaves some out. The sample holds about 98,000 clones; around nine tenths are singletons and the top ten take over 2.5%. The clonotype was recovered from a human donor with classical Hodgkin lymphoma. V and J are TRBV30 and TRBJ1-1; 10 positions agree with TRBD1. The source was peripheral blood mononuclear cells (PBMCs), collected at baseline. CDR3: CAWRNRDRGFTEAFF. For the CDR3, the DNA is TGTGCCTGGAGGAACCGGGACAGGGGATTCACTGAAGCTTTCTTT.